This T cell receptor (beta chain) is from a study of CD8+CD57+ T cells in acquired aplastic anemia. Study background: Sorted CD4+ and CD8+ cells gave a mean 3.2 ug DNA, range about 0.19 to 27.4 ug.

Germline V gives CDR1 SGHDN, CDR2 FVKESK. The length of the CDR3 is 14 residues. V was cut by 0 bases and J by 8 bases, with 8 bases left in between. Genomic DNA served as template for TCR beta VDJ and CDR3 profiling. TCRdb redid the calling of the reads with MiXCR, one entry per CDR3 protein. The profile shows roughly 160,000 distinct CDR3 sequences, about 64% of them singletons. The sample consisted of sorted CD4+, CD8+, or CD8+CD57+ T cells (not recorded which) from PBMCs. The gene calls are TRBV14 and TRBJ1-6; D unresolved. The TCR sequence derives from a human donor in good health. CDR3 amino acids: CASSQELGYSPLHF. For the CDR3, the DNA is TGTGCCAGCAGCCAAGAGTTGGGTTATTCACCCCTCCACTTT. The full variable domain, completed using reference TRBV14 and TRBJ1-6, is EAGVTQFPSHSVIEKGQTVTLRCDPISGHDNLYWYRRVMGKEIKFLLHFVKESKQDESGMPNNRFLAERTGGTYSTLKVQPAELEDSGVYFCASSQELGYSPLHFGNGTRLTVT.